This paragraph covers one T cell receptor (beta chain) sequence. Antigen specificity is unknown. The PCR made use of 60 Vbeta and 13 Jbeta primers. Generated by immunoSEQ multiplex PCR, the TCRdb table keeps only in-frame clones and is missing some. The sample contains fewer than 250,000 clones, more than 70% of which appear only once. V was trimmed by 0 bases and J by 0 bases, leaving 6 bases between them. This CDR3 contains 14 residues. CDR1 SGHTS and CDR2 YDEGEE come from the germline V gene. This sample was taken from a study of cytomegalovirus exposure and HLA in healthy donors. The study's findings and limits: The dataset shows that most TCR sequences were rare, while some public TCRs occurred in many donors. The productive fraction for most TCR beta V segments was about 90% or about 30% in an earlier analysis.

The specimen was PBMCs. The genes are TRBV5-8 and TRBJ1-1, with D tentatively TRBD1 (5 bases). This clonotype was obtained from a man aged 30 to 45 in good health and CMV-seropositive. For the CDR3, the DNA is TGTGCCAGCAGCTTGGACAGGCTGAACACTGAAGCTTTCTTT. It translates to CASSLDRLNTEAFF.